This is a list of T cell receptor beta chains from one sample in a study of human T cells and chemical hapten exposure. Via MiXCR, TCRdb re-called the RACE reads, giving one row per CDR3 protein. This sample has a few hundred thousand distinct CDR3 sequences; roughly 6% occur once, and the top ten carry around 5.6%. The specimen comprised whole blood, sampled in connection with sensitization to the hapten diphenylcyclopropenone (DPC). The receptors originated from a woman between 18 and 29 years old with alopecia areata. Some clones in this sample may be carry-over from other donors' samples. The CDR3 runs from the conserved cysteine through the conserved F or W. Fields, in order: D gene, V gene, clone size, J gene, CDR3 DNA, CDR3 protein. D genes are given only for firm matches. Clone sizes are given selectively: once, few, many, or a class where the clone is expanded.

d_call: TRBD2
v_call: TRBV7-9
clone_size: few
j_call: TRBJ2-1
cdr3_nt: TGTGCCAGCAGCCTCGCGGGGGGTACCCGCTACAATGAGCAGTTCTTC
cdr3_aa: CASSLAGGTRYNEQFF

d_call: -
v_call: TRBV7-2
clone_size: many
j_call: TRBJ1-6
cdr3_nt: TGTGCCAGCAGCTTACAAAACTATAATTCACCCCTCCACTTT
cdr3_aa: CASSLQNYNSPLHF

d_call: -
v_call: TRBV14
clone_size: many
j_call: TRBJ1-1
cdr3_nt: TGTGCCAGCAGCAACAGATGGACGGGGGGTGAAGCTTTCTTT
cdr3_aa: CASSNRWTGGEAFF

d_call: TRBD2
v_call: TRBV7-6
clone_size: many
j_call: TRBJ2-1
cdr3_nt: TGTGCCAGCAGCTCCCGGACTAGCGGAGCCTACAATGAGCAGTTCTTC
cdr3_aa: CASSSRTSGAYNEQFF

d_call: -
v_call: TRBV10-3
clone_size: many
j_call: TRBJ1-3
cdr3_nt: TGTGCCACCCACAACCTGGACACCATATATTTT
cdr3_aa: CATHNLDTIYF

d_call: -
v_call: TRBV28
clone_size: many
j_call: TRBJ2-1
cdr3_nt: TGTGCCAGCTCCCTTGGGGGACCTCGGTTCTTC
cdr3_aa: CASSLGGPRFF

d_call: -
v_call: TRBV10-3
clone_size: once
j_call: TRBJ1-2
cdr3_nt: TGTGCCATCAGTGAAATGACTGGAGGCTACACCTTC
cdr3_aa: CAISEMTGGYTF

d_call: -
v_call: TRBV7-2
clone_size: -
j_call: TRBJ2-4
cdr3_nt: TGTGCCAGCAGCGAAACCCGGGGCCGAAACATTCAGTACTTC
cdr3_aa: CASSETRGRNIQYF

d_call: -
v_call: TRBV5-5
clone_size: many
j_call: TRBJ2-7
cdr3_nt: TGTGCCAGCAGCTTGCTAGGAGGGAACGAGCAGTACTTC
cdr3_aa: CASSLLGGNEQYF

d_call: -
v_call: TRBV11-1
clone_size: few
j_call: TRBJ2-7
cdr3_nt: TGTGCCAGCAGCTCCGAGCAGGGACCCTACGAGCAGTACTTC
cdr3_aa: CASSSEQGPYEQYF

d_call: -
v_call: TRBV7-2
clone_size: many
j_call: TRBJ2-5
cdr3_nt: TGTGCCAGCAGCCAGGAACTCCAAGAGACCCAGTACTTC
cdr3_aa: CASSQELQETQYF

d_call: -
v_call: TRBV27
clone_size: many
j_call: TRBJ1-1
cdr3_nt: TGTGCCAGCTGTTCCGGGACAGAAGCTTTCTTT
cdr3_aa: CASCSGTEAFF

d_call: -
v_call: TRBV10-3
clone_size: many
j_call: TRBJ1-6
cdr3_nt: TGTGCCATCAGTGAGTCAGATTCACCCCTCCACTTT
cdr3_aa: CAISESDSPLHF

d_call: TRBD1
v_call: TRBV7-2
clone_size: many
j_call: TRBJ1-1
cdr3_nt: TGTGCCAGCAGCCCCGACAGGGAGAGGTACACTGAAGCTTTCTTT
cdr3_aa: CASSPDRERYTEAFF

d_call: -
v_call: TRBV5-5
clone_size: -
j_call: TRBJ2-3
cdr3_nt: TGTGCCAGCAGCTTCACAGCGGATCCTACAGATACGCAGTATTTT
cdr3_aa: CASSFTADPTDTQYF

d_call: -
v_call: TRBV7-9
clone_size: -
j_call: TRBJ2-3
cdr3_nt: TGTGCCAGCAGCTCCGGCTCATACACAGATACGCAGTATTTT
cdr3_aa: CASSSGSYTDTQYF

d_call: -
v_call: TRBV5-6
clone_size: many
j_call: TRBJ2-1
cdr3_nt: TGTGCCAGCAGCCACACCGGGACTGTAAATGAGCAGTTCTTC
cdr3_aa: CASSHTGTVNEQFF

d_call: -
v_call: TRBV6-4
clone_size: many
j_call: TRBJ2-3
cdr3_nt: TGTGCCAGCAGTGTCTCGGTTGGAACAGATACGCAGTATTTT
cdr3_aa: CASSVSVGTDTQYF

d_call: -
v_call: TRBV28
clone_size: many
j_call: TRBJ2-5
cdr3_nt: TGTGCCAGCAGTTATAAGGAGACCCAGTACTTC
cdr3_aa: CASSYKETQYF

d_call: TRBD1
v_call: TRBV7-9
clone_size: many
j_call: TRBJ2-3
cdr3_nt: TGTGCCAGCAGCCCCAGGACAGGGGGCACAGATACGCAGTATTTT
cdr3_aa: CASSPRTGGTDTQYF

d_call: -
v_call: TRBV2
clone_size: many
j_call: TRBJ1-5
cdr3_nt: TGTGCCAGCAGTGGAGAGGGCAATCAGCCCCAGCATTTT
cdr3_aa: CASSGEGNQPQHF

d_call: -
v_call: TRBV7-2
clone_size: few
j_call: TRBJ2-1
cdr3_nt: TGTGCCAGCAGCTCAGGGGGGGACTCCCGTTCGGGTGAGCAGTTCTTC
cdr3_aa: CASSSGGDSRSGEQFF

d_call: -
v_call: TRBV6-5
clone_size: few
j_call: TRBJ1-4
cdr3_nt: TGTGCCAGCAGTACAGACCGGGACATTAATGAAAAACTGTTTTTT
cdr3_aa: CASSTDRDINEKLFF

d_call: TRBD1
v_call: TRBV9
clone_size: few
j_call: TRBJ2-7
cdr3_nt: TGTGCCAGCAGCGTTACGGGGACAGGGCCCTACGAGCAGTACTTC
cdr3_aa: CASSVTGTGPYEQYF

d_call: TRBD1
v_call: TRBV16
clone_size: -
j_call: TRBJ1-2
cdr3_nt: TGTGCCAGCAGCCAATCTAATAATCCGGACAGGTCATATGGCTACACCTTC
cdr3_aa: CASSQSNNPDRSYGYTF

d_call: TRBD1
v_call: TRBV7-2
clone_size: many
j_call: TRBJ1-2
cdr3_nt: TGTGCCAGCAGCTTAGAGGGACAGGGGGCGAGCTATGGCTACACCTTC
cdr3_aa: CASSLEGQGASYGYTF

d_call: -
v_call: TRBV4-3
clone_size: -
j_call: TRBJ2-1
cdr3_nt: TGCGCCAGCAGCCAAGAAGGATCCGATGAGCAGTTCTTC
cdr3_aa: CASSQEGSDEQFF

d_call: -
v_call: TRBV4-1
clone_size: few
j_call: TRBJ1-2
cdr3_nt: TGCGCCAGCAGGCAGGGGCAGGGAATGGTGGGTTTATACGGCTACACCTTC
cdr3_aa: CASRQGQGMVGLYGYTF

d_call: -
v_call: TRBV2
clone_size: few
j_call: TRBJ1-3
cdr3_nt: TGTGCCAGCAGTGAATTGCCAGGGCGAGGAAACACCATATATTTT
cdr3_aa: CASSELPGRGNTIYF

d_call: TRBD1
v_call: TRBV15
clone_size: -
j_call: TRBJ1-3
cdr3_nt: TGTGCCACCAGCACACGGACAGGGGCTGGAAACACCATATATTTT
cdr3_aa: CATSTRTGAGNTIYF

d_call: -
v_call: TRBV28
clone_size: many
j_call: TRBJ2-6
cdr3_nt: TGTGCCAGCAGTTTAGGTACAGCCTCTGGGGCCAACGTCCTGACTTTC
cdr3_aa: CASSLGTASGANVLTF

d_call: TRBD2
v_call: TRBV5-1
clone_size: few
j_call: TRBJ2-3
cdr3_nt: TGCGCCAGCAGCTCAGCGGGGGGGCCTATTAACACAGATACGCAGTATTTT
cdr3_aa: CASSSAGGPINTDTQYF

d_call: -
v_call: TRBV29-1
clone_size: many
j_call: TRBJ2-6
cdr3_nt: TGCAGCGTTGAGAGTGCTGGGGCCAACGTCCTGACTTTC
cdr3_aa: CSVESAGANVLTF

d_call: -
v_call: TRBV5-1
clone_size: few
j_call: TRBJ2-3
cdr3_nt: TGCGCCAGCAGCGAATCGGAACAACGATATAGCACAGATACGCAGTATTTT
cdr3_aa: CASSESEQRYSTDTQYF

d_call: TRBD1
v_call: TRBV7-9
clone_size: many
j_call: TRBJ1-4
cdr3_nt: TGTGCCAGCAGCCCACCGGGACAGGGGGATGAAAAACTGTTTTTT
cdr3_aa: CASSPPGQGDEKLFF

d_call: TRBD2
v_call: TRBV10-2
clone_size: -
j_call: TRBJ2-5
cdr3_nt: TGCGCCAGCAGTGCGGGACTAGACAAAGAGACCCAGTACTTC
cdr3_aa: CASSAGLDKETQYF

d_call: -
v_call: TRBV18
clone_size: -
j_call: TRBJ2-1
cdr3_nt: TGTGCCAGCTCACCACCGAAGACAGGGGAGGGAAATGAGCAGTTCTTC
cdr3_aa: CASSPPKTGEGNEQFF

d_call: -
v_call: TRBV20-1
clone_size: many
j_call: TRBJ1-4
cdr3_nt: TGCAGTGCTAGCGGGCAAGAAAAACTGTTTTTT
cdr3_aa: CSASGQEKLFF

d_call: -
v_call: TRBV29-1
clone_size: few
j_call: TRBJ1-1
cdr3_nt: TGCAGCGTTGTTGTTTCCGGCAGGGAGGCCACTGAAGCTTTCTTT
cdr3_aa: CSVVVSGREATEAFF

d_call: TRBD1
v_call: TRBV18
clone_size: many
j_call: TRBJ1-4
cdr3_nt: TGTGCCAGCTCATCCTATTGGACAGGGGGAATTGCAACTAATGAAAAACTGTTTTTT
cdr3_aa: CASSSYWTGGIATNEKLFF

d_call: TRBD2
v_call: TRBV7-6
clone_size: -
j_call: TRBJ2-3
cdr3_nt: TGTGCCAGCAGCTTGATAGCGGGGGAGACAGATACGCAGTATTTT
cdr3_aa: CASSLIAGETDTQYF

d_call: -
v_call: TRBV6-2/TRBV6-3
clone_size: many
j_call: TRBJ2-5
cdr3_nt: TGTGCCAGCAGTTACGGGCAGGAGGCAGAGACCCAGTACTTC
cdr3_aa: CASSYGQEAETQYF

d_call: -
v_call: TRBV4-2
clone_size: many
j_call: TRBJ1-5
cdr3_nt: TGTGCCAGCAGCCAAGATCGGGGTCATCAGCCCCAGCATTTT
cdr3_aa: CASSQDRGHQPQHF

d_call: TRBD1
v_call: TRBV2
clone_size: -
j_call: TRBJ1-5
cdr3_nt: TGTGCCAGCAGAGGGGGACAGATCAAGCCCCAGCATTTT
cdr3_aa: CASRGGQIKPQHF

d_call: TRBD1
v_call: TRBV4-2
clone_size: -
j_call: TRBJ1-2
cdr3_nt: TGTGCCAGCAGAGGGGGAGGACAGGGGAACTATGGCTACACCTTC
cdr3_aa: CASRGGGQGNYGYTF

d_call: TRBD2
v_call: TRBV6-4
clone_size: -
j_call: TRBJ2-2
cdr3_nt: TGTGCCAGCAGCCCCCGGACTAGCCGTTTCACCGGGGAGCTGTTTTTT
cdr3_aa: CASSPRTSRFTGELFF